The 20 T cell receptor beta chains presented below share a single source sample, sequenced in a study of T-cell memory formation after mild COVID-19. TCRdb fed the 5' RACE reads into MiXCR, producing one record per CDR3 protein. This table holds a few hundred thousand distinct CDR3 sequences, 20% to 25% found once. The sample taken for sequencing was PBMCs or a T cell subset sorted from them (not recorded which). These receptors all come from an adult woman who had mild COVID-19 (a few samples of this study predate the infection). Cell type and time point are not known.

The chain recombines TRBV4-3 with TRBJ2-7, with 7 bases that match TRBD2. The CDR3 sequence is 17 residues long. V lost 4 bases to trimming and J lost 2 bases; unmatched junction nucleotides: 14. The germline V gene encodes CDR1 LGHNA and CDR2 YSLEER. The CDR3 loop is CASSPSGLADGTYEQYF. Here the CDR3 DNA reads TGCGCCAGCAGCCCGTCGGGTCTAGCGGACGGAACCTACGAGCAGTACTTC.

V gene TRBV18 combines with J gene TRBJ1-6; 9 positions match TRBD1. Trimming removed 2 bases from V and 9 bases from J; junction bases left unmatched: 5. CDR1 KGHSH and CDR2 LQKENI come from the germline V gene. The CDR3 covers 15 residues. This CDR3 is CASSPSGQGTSPLHF. The CDR3 nucleotides are TGTGCCAGCTCACCATCGGGACAGGGTACTTCACCCCTCCACTTT.

CDR3 in DNA: TGTGCCAGCAGCCTCTTCCAGTCTAGGGGCAATTCACCCCTCCACTTT. Its protein product is CASSLFQSRGNSPLHF. The rearrangement joins TRBV12-3 or TRBV12-4 to TRBJ1-6; weak D call: TRBD1 (5 bases). Trimming stripped 6 bases from V and 7 bases from J, with 19 bases between. The CDR3 has 16 amino acids.

The chain recombines TRBV5-5 with TRBJ2-7; no firm D call. V dropped 1 base and J dropped 0 bases, with 14 bases sitting between them. The germline CDR1 and CDR2 sequences are SGHKS and YYEKEE (reference sequence). This CDR3 comprises 16 residues. CDR3 coding DNA: TGTGCCAGCAGCTTGAGCCTGGGTGCTCTCTCCTACGAGCAGTACTTC. It codes for CASSLSLGALSYEQYF.

The V and J genes are TRBV7-9 and TRBJ1-1; weak D call: TRBD1 (5 bases). Per the germline V gene, CDR1 is SEHNR and CDR2 is FQNEAQ (reference sequence). The CDR3 consists of 14 residues. V lost 4 bases and J lost 4, with 13 bases in between. As DNA, the CDR3 is TGTGCCAGCAGCTACTCGGGGGTAGGCACTGAAGCTTTCTTT. As protein: CASSYSGVGTEAFF.

The chain has TRBV7-8 and TRBJ1-5, with unresolved D. This CDR3 contains 18 residues. V shed 0 bases and J shed 3 bases, with 18 bases lying between them. Germline loops: CDR1 SGHVS, CDR2 FQNEAQ. The chain's CDR3 is CASSLAGRSPFDNQPQHF. The CDR3 DNA follows: TGTGCCAGCAGCTTAGCCGGCAGGTCCCCTTTTGACAATCAGCCCCAGCATTTT.

The chain links TRBV6-9 to TRBJ2-2; D not certain. Per the germline V gene, CDR1 is MNHGY and CDR2 is SVAAGI. V lost 7 bases and J lost 7, with 10 bases in between. The CDR3 has 12 residues. Here the CDR3 DNA reads TGTGCCAGCACCCTAGTTGGCGGGGAGCTGTTTTTT. This sequence encodes CASTLVGGELFF.

The V gene is TRBV6-1, the J gene TRBJ1-1; possible D gene TRBD1, 5 bases. Germline V lookup: CDR1 MNHNS, CDR2 SASEGT. This CDR3 spans 13 amino acids. Trimming left V 3 bases short and J 3 bases short, with 8 bases between. Here the CDR3 DNA reads TGTGCCAGCAGTGACTGGGGGGACACTGAAGCTTTCTTT. Amino acids: CASSDWGDTEAFF.

The genes are TRBV5-5 and TRBJ1-2; D is unresolved. CDR1 and CDR2 (germline): SGHKS, YYEKEE (reference sequence). This CDR3 comprises 14 residues. V lost 0 bases and J lost 4, with 10 bases in between. CDR3 sequence (DNA): TGTGCCAGCAGCTTGGAGTGGGTCAGCTATGGCTACACCTTC. Amino acid sequence: CASSLEWVSYGYTF. The entire variable domain, with the rest obtained from reference TRBV5-5 and TRBJ1-2, is as follows: DAGVTQSPTHLIKTRGQQVTLRCSPISGHKSVSWYQQVLGQGPQFIFQYYEKEERGRGNFPDRFSARQFPNYSSELNVNALLLGDSALYLCASSLEWVSYGYTFGSGTRLTVV.

The chain recombines TRBV6-9 with TRBJ1-1; 10 nucleotides agree with TRBD1. CDR3 size: 17 residues. Germline CDR1 and CDR2: MNHGY and SVAAGI. Trimming cost V 2 bases and J 4 bases; bases outside gene matches: 10. DNA of the CDR3: TGTGCCAGCAGTTATGGGGACAGGGGCGCGTCCTCCACTGAAGCTTTCTTT. It codes for CASSYGDRGASSTEAFF.

This clonotype was detected only a few times. The J gene is TRBJ2-1, the V gene TRBV28; TRBD2 matches 7 bases. This CDR3 has 17 residues. Germline CDR1 and CDR2: MDHEN and SYDVKM. After removal of 7 bases from V and 0 bases from J, the junction contained 12 bases not matched to a gene. CDR3 in amino acids: CASTPAGDPSSYNEQFF. CDR3 DNA: TGTGCCAGCACCCCGGCGGGAGACCCGAGCTCCTACAATGAGCAGTTCTTC.

The genes are TRBV28 and TRBJ1-1, with unresolved D. V gave up 3 bases and J gave up 0 bases, with 11 bases separating them. This CDR3 comprises 15 residues. Germline values: CDR1 MDHEN, CDR2 SYDVKM. The CDR3 here is CASSFLDVMNTEAFF. In nucleotides, the CDR3 is TGTGCCAGCAGTTTTCTTGATGTTATGAACACTGAAGCTTTCTTT.

The chain carries TRBV11-2 and TRBJ2-3, with D possibly matching TRBD2 (6 bases). V lost 3 bases, J lost 3 bases, and 10 bases lay in between. Germline V gives CDR1 SGHAT, CDR2 FQNNGV. This CDR3 has 14 amino acids. The CDR3 reads CASSFGGETDTQYF. The CDR3 DNA is TGTGCCAGCAGCTTCGGCGGGGAGACAGATACGCAGTATTTT.

For this clonotype: The junction does not match germline at one end; this may be a read error. The rearrangement joins TRBV12-3 or TRBV12-4 to TRBJ1-2; D is possibly TRBD1 (6 bases). The CDR3 consists of 13 residues. CDR3: CASRLGGPEGYTF. The CDR3 region has the DNA TGTGCCAGCAGGTTAGGGGGGCCTGAAGGCTACACCTTC.

V usage is TRBV7-3 and J usage is TRBJ2-7; 7 bases match TRBD1. Germline CDR1 reads SGHTA; CDR2 reads FQGTGA. The CDR3 totals 15 residues. The trim removed 5 bases at V and 5 bases at J, leaving 12 bases unmatched. The DNA of the CDR3 is TGTGCCAGCAGCCTAAACCCAGGGGGACCTGACGAGCAGTACTTC. Amino acid sequence: CASSLNPGGPDEQYF.

V usage is TRBV7-8 and J usage is TRBJ2-2, with D perhaps being TRBD1 or TRBD2 (5 bases each). The CDR3 spans 15 residues. Trimming cost V 5 bases and J 5 bases, with 15 bases left between them. The V gene's germline CDR1 is SGHVS and CDR2 FQNEAQ. The CDR3 nucleotides read TGTGCCAGCAGCCTCGGGACGAGCTTTACCGGGGAGCTGTTTTTT. Translated, it gives CASSLGTSFTGELFF.

J is TRBJ1-1 and V is TRBV7-9; possibly TRBD1 for D (6 bases). V lost 5 bases, J lost 5 bases, and 12 bases lay in between. Germline CDR1 is SEHNR and CDR2 is FQNEAQ (reference sequence). This CDR3 has 13 residues. CDR3 in DNA: TGTGCCAGCAGCCCCCGGCAGGGGACTGAAGCTTTCTTT. It specifies CASSPRQGTEAFF.

This clonotype was detected only a few times. This chain joins TRBV6-5 and TRBJ2-5, with D tentatively TRBD1 or TRBD2 (5 bases each). Germline V lookup: CDR1 MNHEY, CDR2 SVGAGI. V was pared by 8 bases and J by 6 bases, with 22 bases between. This CDR3 is built from 15 residues. CDR3 in amino acids: CASRNPGTPEKTQYF. The DNA of the CDR3 is TGTGCCAGCCGGAATCCCGGGACCCCTGAAAAGACCCAGTACTTC.

Here the CDR3 reads CASSSVGQGSTEQYF. The CDR3 DNA reads as TGTGCCAGCAGCTCGGTGGGACAGGGGTCCACCGAGCAGTACTTC. V is TRBV11-2 and J is TRBJ2-7; 10 bases align to TRBD1. CDR1 SGHAT and CDR2 FQNNGV come from the germline V gene. V shed 4 bases and J 6 bases; nucleotides not matched to a gene: 9. This CDR3 is 15 amino acids long.

In its sample, this clonotype was seen a few times. This chain connects TRBV7-9 to TRBJ2-1, with 12 positions matching TRBD2. This CDR3 has 18 amino acids. The J segment lost 7 bases and the V segment lost 5 bases, leaving 15 bases of the junction unmatched. Germline assignment: CDR1 SEHNR and CDR2 FQNEAQ (reference sequence). As DNA, the CDR3 is TGTGCCAGCAGCCCCCTGGGGCTAGCGGGGGGGCAGGAAAATGAGCAGTTCTTC. As protein: CASSPLGLAGGQENEQFF.